One and the same sample provided the 21 T cell receptor beta chains below, sequenced in a study of chemoradiotherapy in HPV16-positive cancers. The protocol was immunoSEQ multiplex PCR, while the TCRdb copy is restricted to in-frame clones and leaves out a portion. Of 30,000 to 40,000 clones in the sample, roughly 78% were seen once. Here the sequenced sample was blood, taken from a patient who underwent chemoradiotherapy. The origin of the receptors is a human donor with HPV-associated anogenital cancer.

This chain joins TRBV18 and TRBJ2-2, with D unclear. CDR3 length equals 13 residues. Germline CDR1 is KGHSH and CDR2 is LQKENI. The germline V and J ends were trimmed by 2 bases and 9 bases, with 10 bases remaining between them. The CDR3 sequence is CASSPEVIRELFF. The CDR3 bases are TGTGCCAGCTCACCAGAGGTTATCCGGGAGCTGTTTTTT.

This sequence joins TRBV6-5 and TRBJ1-2, with 10 bases fitting TRBD1. This CDR3 region has 14 residues. Germline V CDR1 and CDR2: MNHEY, SVGAGI. After removal of 7 bases from V and 5 bases from J, the junction contained 7 bases not matched to a gene. Here the CDR3 reads CASKVPGQGYGYTF. The CDR3 DNA reads as TGTGCCAGCAAAGTACCGGGACAGGGGTATGGCTACACCTTC.

The chain carries TRBV4-1 and TRBJ2-7; a weak D match, TRBD1 (6 bases). CDR1 is MGHRA and CDR2 is YSYEKL in the germline V gene. This CDR3 has 13 amino acids. The germline V and J ends were trimmed by 4 bases and 2 bases, with 9 bases remaining between them. This CDR3 reads CASSLTGTYEQYF. CDR3 in DNA: TGCGCCAGCAGCCTAACAGGGACCTACGAGCAGTACTTC.

This chain links TRBV5-1 with TRBJ1-1; the match to TRBD1 covers 7 bases. The J segment lost 5 bases and the V segment lost 4 bases, leaving 17 bases of the junction unmatched. The length of the CDR3 is 17 residues. CDR1 and CDR2 from the germline V gene are SGHRS and YFSETQ. The CDR3 here is CASSPGQDPIWKTEAFF. CDR3 coding DNA: TGCGCCAGCAGCCCCGGACAGGACCCAATATGGAAGACTGAAGCTTTCTTT.

This clone was picked up a small number of times. The rearrangement joins TRBV7-9 to TRBJ1-2; no definite D call. V was cut by 4 bases and J by 6 bases, with 12 bases left in between. The length of the CDR3 is 13 residues. Germline V gives CDR1 SEHNR, CDR2 FQNEAQ (reference sequence). CDR3 sequence: CASSSNRVDGYTF. Written as DNA, the CDR3 is TGTGCCAGCAGCTCAAATAGGGTGGATGGCTACACCTTC.

This clone appeared a few times. The chain uses TRBV19 and TRBJ1-3, with D possibly TRBD1 on 5 matching bases. Germline lookup yields CDR1 LNHDA and CDR2 SQIVND (reference sequence). The CDR3 consists of 16 residues. Trimming stripped 9 bases from V and 0 bases from J, with 18 bases between. DNA for the CDR3: TGTGCCAGGATTCAGGACAAAGATAGCTCTGGAAACACCATATATTTT. It is translated as CARIQDKDSSGNTIYF. Full variable domain (remainder filled in from reference TRBV19 and TRBJ1-3): DGGITQSPKYLFRKEGQNVTLSCEQNLNHDAMYWYRQDPGQGLRLIYYSQIVNDFQKGDIAEGYSVSREKKESFPLTVTSAQKNPTAFYLCARIQDKDSSGNTIYFGEGSWLTVV.

The chain employs TRBV27 and TRBJ1-1; 11 bases match TRBD1. V lost 3 bases to trimming and J lost 5 bases; unmatched junction nucleotides: 5. This CDR3 has 15 amino acids. Germline assignment: CDR1 MNHEY and CDR2 SMNVEV (reference sequence). The CDR3 sequence: CASSLIGDRGTEAFF. CDR3 sequence (DNA): TGTGCCAGCAGTTTGATTGGGGACAGGGGGACTGAAGCTTTCTTT.

The sample holds a few counts of this clone. V and J are TRBV7-9 and TRBJ1-5; a weak D match, TRBD1 (6 bases). The CDR3 runs 17 residues. Deletions cut 3 bases from V and 4 bases from J, with 19 bases between. CDR1 is SEHNR and CDR2 is FQNEAQ in the germline V gene (reference sequence). CDR3 DNA sequence: TGTGCCAGCAGCTTGAGCCACCAACAGGGTCGGAATCAGCCCCAGCATTTT. Translated, it gives CASSLSHQQGRNQPQHF.

The chain links TRBV30 to TRBJ2-3, with D uncertain. The germline V gene has CDR1 GTSNPN and CDR2 SVGIG (reference sequence). The CDR3 length is 12 residues. V was pared by 4 bases and J by 3 bases, with 8 bases between. The CDR3 DNA reads TGTGCCTGGAAAGGCGTAACAGATACGCAGTATTTT. Protein sequence: CAWKGVTDTQYF.

V and J are TRBV5-3 and TRBJ1-3; D is uncertain. TRBV5-3 is designated an ORF whose function remains uncertain. V was clipped by 4 bases and J by 4 bases, with 6 bases between them. CDR3 length equals 12 residues. The CDR3 nucleotides are TGTGCCAGAAGCGTCGGGGGAAACACCATATATTTT. It translates to CARSVGGNTIYF.

V usage is TRBV7-2 and J usage is TRBJ1-1, with unresolved D. CDR1 is SGHTA, CDR2 FQGNSA, per germline. The CDR3 runs 13 residues. V lost 6 bases and J 0 bases, leaving 8 bases between the germline ends. This CDR3 is CASSQGMNTEAFF. The CDR3 DNA follows: TGTGCCAGCAGTCAAGGAATGAACACTGAAGCTTTCTTT.

This rearrangement joins TRBV5-6 to TRBJ1-4; D call uncertain. This CDR3 contains 12 residues. V was shortened by 7 bases and J by 4 bases, with 8 bases between the two germline ends. Germline V CDR1 and CDR2: SGHDT, YYEEEE. The CDR3 is CASEKLNEKLFF. CDR3 coding DNA: TGTGCCAGCGAGAAGCTTAATGAAAAACTGTTTTTT.

This clone was counted a few times. V usage is TRBV2 and J usage is TRBJ2-2, with D tentatively TRBD1 (7 bases). The germline V and J ends were trimmed by 5 bases and 4 bases, with 20 bases remaining between them. The CDR3 extends over 17 amino acids. Per the germline V gene, CDR1 is SNHLY and CDR2 is FYNNEI. In DNA, the CDR3 is TGTGCCAGCAGTAGACCAGCAGGGGGGCTTGGCACCGGGGAGCTGTTTTTT. It encodes CASSRPAGGLGTGELFF. Together with reference TRBV2 and TRBJ2-2, the CDR3 gives the full variable domain: EPEVTQTPSHQVTQMGQEVILRCVPISNHLYFYWYRQILGQKVEFLVSFYNNEISEKSEIFDDQFSVERPDGSNFTLKIRSTKLEDSAMYFCASSRPAGGLGTGELFFGEGSRLTVL.

This clone was recorded only once. The chain couples TRBV5-1 to TRBJ2-7; no firm D call. Germline V lookup: CDR1 SGHRS, CDR2 YFSETQ. With 0 bases removed from V and 2 bases from J, the gap between germline ends came to 12 bases. The CDR3 loop spans 15 amino acids. In DNA form, the CDR3 reads TGCGCCAGCAGCTTGGGGGTGGCATTTGCCTACGAGCAGTACTTC. Translation gives CASSLGVAFAYEQYF.

This clone showed up just once. The V call is TRBV10-3, the J call TRBJ1-2, with a weak D call TRBD1 (5 bases). Trimming took 10 bases from V and 3 from J, leaving 12 bases between them. This CDR3 comprises 12 residues. Germline V CDR1 and CDR2: ENHRY, SYGVKD. The CDR3 DNA reads as TGTGCCAGCAAGGTGGGGGACTATGGCTACACCTTC. Protein product: CASKVGDYGYTF.

The gene calls are TRBV5-1 and TRBJ2-7, with D unresolved. This CDR3 is 15 amino acids long. The V gene lost 2 bases and the J gene lost 2 bases, with 14 bases spanning the gap. Germline loops: CDR1 SGHRS, CDR2 YFSETQ. CDR3 DNA: TGCGCCAGCAGCTTCGGGCACGCGAGAACCTACGAGCAGTACTTC. This translates into CASSFGHARTYEQYF.

The genes are TRBV5-6 and TRBJ1-2; possible D gene TRBD1, 5 bases. This CDR3 spans 17 amino acids. V lost 2 bases and J lost 5, with 22 bases in between. From germline, CDR1 is SGHDT and CDR2 YYEEEE. As DNA, the CDR3 is TGTGCCAGCAGCTTCAGGGAGGGAAGATTGAGGGATTATGGCTACACCTTC. Residues: CASSFREGRLRDYGYTF. Based on the CDR3 plus reference TRBV5-6 and TRBJ1-2, the full variable domain is DAGVTQSPTHLIKTRGQQVTLRCSPKSGHDTVSWYQQALGQGPQFIFQYYEEEERQRGNFPDRFSGHQFPNYSSELNVNALLLGDSALYLCASSFREGRLRDYGYTFGSGTRLTVV.

This chain connects TRBV7-8 to TRBJ2-3; D gene unclear. The germline V and J ends were trimmed by 4 bases and 4 bases, with 6 bases remaining between them. CDR3 length: 12 amino acids. The germline V gene has CDR1 SGHVS and CDR2 FQNEAQ. The CDR3 spells CASSSSPDTQYF. In DNA form, the CDR3 reads TGTGCCAGCAGCTCATCCCCAGATACGCAGTATTTT.

The chain couples TRBV5-1 to TRBJ1-4; D might be TRBD1 (6 bases). The CDR3 has 14 residues. V was clipped by 4 bases and J by 3 bases, with 10 bases between them. Germline V gives CDR1 SGHRS, CDR2 YFSETQ. CDR3: CASSRDTANEKLFF. In nucleotides, the CDR3 is TGCGCCAGCAGCAGGGACACAGCTAATGAAAAACTGTTTTTT.

This chain uses TRBV5-4 with TRBJ2-1; D is tentatively TRBD1 or TRBD2 (6 bases each). Germline V lookup: CDR1 SGHNT, CDR2 YYREEE (reference sequence). V was cut by 5 bases and J by 8 bases, with 17 bases left in between. This CDR3 contains 14 residues. CDR3 in DNA: TGTGCCAGCAGGATGGGGGGCGAGGGTTATGAGCAGTTCTTC. It specifies CASRMGGEGYEQFF.

This rearrangement joins TRBV7-2 to TRBJ1-2; possibly TRBD1 for D (6 bases). The germline CDR1 and CDR2 sequences are SGHTA and FQGNSA. The CDR3 length is 12 residues. The ends were cut back, 5 bases at V and 4 bases at J, with 8 bases in the middle. The CDR3 DNA reads TGTGCCAGCAGCCGGACAGCCTATGGCTACACCTTC. This codes for CASSRTAYGYTF.